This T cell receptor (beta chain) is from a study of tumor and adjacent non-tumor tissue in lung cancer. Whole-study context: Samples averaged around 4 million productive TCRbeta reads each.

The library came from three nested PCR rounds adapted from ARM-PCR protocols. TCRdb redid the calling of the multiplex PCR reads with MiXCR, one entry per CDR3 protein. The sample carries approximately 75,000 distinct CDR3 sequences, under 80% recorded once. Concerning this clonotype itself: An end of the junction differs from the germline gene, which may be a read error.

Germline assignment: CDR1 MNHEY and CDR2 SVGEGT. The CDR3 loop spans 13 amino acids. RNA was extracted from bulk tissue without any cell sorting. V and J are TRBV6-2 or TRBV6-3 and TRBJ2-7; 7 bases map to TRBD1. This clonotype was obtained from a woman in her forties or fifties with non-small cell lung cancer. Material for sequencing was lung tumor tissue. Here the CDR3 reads CANSWDSWYDQYF. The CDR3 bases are TGTGCCAACAGTTGGGACAGCTGGTACGACCAGTACTTC.